This is a list of T cell receptor beta chains from one sample in a study of OX40 agonist ivuxolimab in advanced cancers. This table comes from immunoSEQ multiplex PCR, and its TCRdb copy is limited to in-frame clones, with some not included. The repertoire has 100,000 to 110,000 clones, approximately 89% of them found once; the top ten carry about 0.49%. Sample: CD4+ or CD8+ T cells sorted from blood, taken in a trial of the OX40 agonist ivuxolimab. Receptor source: an adult with an advanced solid tumor such as melanoma, head and neck, liver or kidney cancer. Each CDR3 is given with its conserved first and last residue. A D gene is named only where the DNA matches it firmly. Some rows have no size entry. The others give once, few or many, or a class for an expanded clone.

J: TRBJ2-7; D: TRBD1; V: TRBV18; size: NA; CDR3: CASSAGTGSYEQYF; DNA: TGTGCCAGCTCAGCCGGGACAGGTTCCTACGAGCAGTACTTC
J: TRBJ2-3; D: NA; V: TRBV9; size: NA; CDR3: CASSVDGSADTQYF; DNA: TGTGCCAGCAGCGTAGACGGGAGCGCAGATACGCAGTATTTT
J: TRBJ2-3; D: TRBD2; V: TRBV7-6; size: NA; CDR3: CASSFLGLAGKSSTDTQYF; DNA: TGTGCCAGCAGCTTCTTGGGACTAGCGGGGAAATCTAGCACAGATACGCAGTATTTT
J: TRBJ2-7; D: NA; V: TRBV2; size: NA; CDR3: CASRGRRDTYEQYF; DNA: TGTGCCAGCAGGGGACGGCGGGACACCTACGAGCAGTACTTC
J: TRBJ2-7; D: TRBD2; V: TRBV4-2; size: NA; CDR3: CASSQEWGREVPYEQYF; DNA: TGTGCCAGCAGCCAAGAATGGGGGCGGGAGGTACCCTACGAGCAGTACTTC
J: TRBJ1-2; D: TRBD1; V: TRBV11-3; size: NA; CDR3: CASSLAGTGIGYTF; DNA: TGTGCCAGCAGCTTAGCCGGGACAGGGATAGGCTACACCTTC
J: TRBJ1-3; D: NA; V: TRBV18; size: NA; CDR3: CASSPGTGNTIYF; DNA: TGTGCCAGCTCACCCGGGACAGGAAACACCATATATTTT
J: TRBJ1-2; D: TRBD1; V: TRBV6-5; size: NA; CDR3: CASSYSGGLNYGYTF; DNA: TGTGCCAGCAGTTACTCAGGGGGCCTCAACTATGGCTACACCTTC
J: TRBJ2-4; D: TRBD2; V: TRBV2; size: once; CDR3: CASRLAGKGGAKNIQYF; DNA: TGTGCCAGTAGACTAGCGGGAAAAGGGGGAGCCAAAAACATTCAGTACTTC
J: TRBJ2-5; D: NA; V: TRBV14; size: NA; CDR3: CASSPIQGGETQYF; DNA: TGTGCCAGCAGCCCCATACAGGGAGGAGAGACCCAGTACTTC
J: TRBJ2-2; D: TRBD2; V: TRBV28; size: NA; CDR3: CASSSTGGPGGELFF; DNA: TGTGCCAGCAGTTCGACGGGAGGTCCCGGCGGGGAGCTGTTTTTT
J: TRBJ2-2; D: NA; V: TRBV4-2; size: NA; CDR3: CASSQDKRNTGELFF; DNA: TGTGCCAGCAGCCAAGATAAACGGAACACCGGGGAGCTGTTTTTT
J: TRBJ2-7; D: TRBD2; V: TRBV7-3; size: NA; CDR3: CASSGHGTNSYEQYF; DNA: TGTGCCAGCAGCGGTCACGGGACTAACAGCTACGAGCAGTACTTC
J: TRBJ1-4; D: NA; V: TRBV7-9; size: NA; CDR3: CASSEGTVATNEKLFF; DNA: TGTGCCAGCAGCGAAGGGACCGTAGCAACTAATGAAAAACTGTTTTTT
J: TRBJ2-1; D: TRBD1; V: TRBV4-1; size: NA; CDR3: CASSPLETGRNEQFF; DNA: TGCGCCAGCAGCCCCCTGGAGACAGGGAGAAATGAGCAGTTCTTC
J: TRBJ2-7; D: NA; V: TRBV7-2; size: NA; CDR3: CASRGGPISYEQYF; DNA: TGTGCCAGCAGGGGGGGACCGATCTCCTACGAGCAGTACTTC
J: TRBJ1-2; D: TRBD1; V: TRBV5-1; size: NA; CDR3: CASSSTTGGGYTF; DNA: TGCGCCAGCAGCTCGACCACAGGGGGCGGATACACCTTC
J: TRBJ2-1; D: NA; V: TRBV15; size: NA; CDR3: CATSRRVADNEQFF; DNA: TGTGCCACCAGCAGAAGGGTAGCGGACAATGAGCAGTTCTTC
J: TRBJ1-3; D: NA; V: TRBV5-6; size: NA; CDR3: CASSSKAGRSGNTIYF; DNA: TGTGCCAGCAGCAGTAAAGCGGGCCGCTCTGGAAACACCATATATTTT
J: TRBJ1-1; D: NA; V: TRBV28; size: NA; CDR3: CASSSPQKEAFF; DNA: TGTGCCAGCAGTTCCCCACAGAAAGAGGCTTTCTTT
J: TRBJ2-4; D: NA; V: TRBV11-2; size: NA; CDR3: CASSLVGVDKNIQYF; DNA: TGTGCCAGCAGCTTAGTTGGGGTTGACAAAAACATTCAGTACTTC
J: TRBJ2-7; D: NA; V: TRBV5-1; size: NA; CDR3: CASSLAFGTAVYEQYF; DNA: TGCGCCAGCAGCTTGGCGTTTGGGACCGCAGTCTACGAGCAGTACTTC
J: TRBJ1-5; D: NA; V: TRBV5-1; size: once; CDR3: CASSLAGTVDQPQHF; DNA: TGCGCCAGCAGCTTGGCCGGGACGGTGGATCAGCCCCAGCATTTT
J: TRBJ2-3; D: TRBD2; V: TRBV7-3; size: NA; CDR3: CASSLRLAGGPGTDTQYF; DNA: TGTGCCAGCAGCTTAAGGCTAGCGGGAGGGCCTGGCACAGATACGCAGTATTTT
J: TRBJ2-7; D: NA; V: TRBV7-8; size: few; CDR3: CASSLTENLREQYF; DNA: TGTGCCAGCAGCTTAACGGAAAACTTACGTGAGCAGTACTTC
J: TRBJ2-2; D: NA; V: TRBV9; size: NA; CDR3: CASSVAPLREAGELFF; DNA: TGTGCCAGCAGCGTAGCCCCCCTCCGGGAAGCCGGGGAGCTGTTTTTT
J: TRBJ2-3; D: NA; V: TRBV9; size: NA; CDR3: CASSPRTANTDTQYF; DNA: TGTGCCAGCAGCCCGAGGACAGCTAACACAGATACGCAGTATTTT
J: TRBJ2-3; D: TRBD2; V: TRBV18; size: NA; CDR3: CASSRLWSGSDASTDTQYF; DNA: TGTGCCAGCTCACGCCTCTGGAGCGGGAGCGACGCTAGCACAGATACGCAGTATTTT
J: TRBJ1-1; D: NA; V: TRBV6-1; size: NA; CDR3: CASKRRMNTEAFF; DNA: TGTGCCAGCAAACGGAGGATGAACACTGAAGCTTTCTTT
J: TRBJ2-1; D: NA; V: TRBV6-6; size: NA; CDR3: CASTTSRSGEQFF; DNA: TGTGCCAGCACCACGTCCCGTAGCGGTGAGCAGTTCTTC
J: TRBJ2-1; D: TRBD2; V: TRBV29-1; size: NA; CDR3: CSALEAGSYNEQFF; DNA: TGCAGCGCCCTTGAAGCGGGAAGTTACAATGAGCAGTTCTTC
J: TRBJ2-3; D: NA; V: TRBV4-1; size: NA; CDR3: CASSDTEGDTQYF; DNA: TGCGCCAGCAGCGACACGGAGGGAGATACGCAGTATTTT
J: TRBJ2-1; D: NA; V: TRBV2; size: NA; CDR3: CASRRNRGGTFYNEQFF; DNA: TGTGCCAGCAGGAGGAACCGGGGCGGGACCTTCTACAATGAGCAGTTCTTC
J: TRBJ2-1; D: NA; V: TRBV7-9; size: NA; CDR3: CASSFGESSYNEQFF; DNA: TGTGCCAGCAGCTTTGGCGAGAGCTCCTACAATGAGCAGTTCTTC
J: TRBJ2-1; D: TRBD2; V: TRBV27; size: NA; CDR3: CASSKTSGNNEQFF; DNA: TGTGCCAGCAGTAAGACTAGCGGAAACAATGAGCAGTTCTTC
J: TRBJ1-1; D: NA; V: TRBV6-5; size: NA; CDR3: CASSYGRNTEAFF; DNA: TGTGCCAGCAGTTACGGGCGAAACACTGAAGCTTTCTTT
J: TRBJ1-1; D: NA; V: TRBV5-1; size: NA; CDR3: CASSFQNTEAFF; DNA: TGCGCCAGCAGCTTCCAAAACACTGAAGCTTTCTTT
J: TRBJ2-3; D: TRBD2; V: TRBV11-2; size: NA; CDR3: CASSLAWTSADTQYF; DNA: TGTGCCAGCAGCTTAGCTTGGACTAGCGCAGATACGCAGTATTTT
J: TRBJ2-1; D: TRBD2; V: TRBV5-1; size: NA; CDR3: CASSLGPSGRTFF; DNA: TGCGCCAGCAGCTTGGGTCCTAGCGGGAGGACGTTCTTC
J: TRBJ2-1; D: NA; V: TRBV5-1; size: NA; CDR3: CAGNNEQFF; DNA: TGCGCCGGAAACAATGAGCAGTTCTTC
J: TRBJ1-3; D: NA; V: TRBV15; size: NA; CDR3: CATSRERTAENTIYF; DNA: TGTGCCACCAGCAGAGAACGAACAGCCGAAAACACCATATATTTT
J: TRBJ2-5; D: NA; V: TRBV2; size: NA; CDR3: CASRDRELTQYF; DNA: TGTGCCAGCCGGGACCGAGAGTTGACCCAGTACTTC
J: TRBJ1-2; D: NA; V: TRBV7-2; size: NA; CDR3: CASSPGPGPGYTF; DNA: TGTGCCAGCAGCCCAGGACCCGGACCGGGCTACACCTTC
J: TRBJ2-2; D: TRBD1; V: TRBV11-3; size: NA; CDR3: CASSVDRVSGELFF; DNA: TGTGCCAGCAGCGTTGACAGGGTATCCGGGGAGCTGTTTTTT
J: TRBJ2-5; D: NA; V: TRBV29-1; size: NA; CDR3: CSVGRWGGGETQYF; DNA: TGCAGCGTTGGGAGGTGGGGAGGGGGAGAGACCCAGTACTTC